Listed here are 2 T cell receptor beta chains from one sample, sequenced in a study of shared clonotypes between healthy human individuals. Here immunoSEQ multiplex PCR was the method, and the copy in TCRdb shows in-frame clones only, minus some. The data contain more than 2,000,000 clones, more than 80% of them singletons. Sequencing was performed on naive CD4+ T cells from PBMCs. Subset meaning: CD45RA+ positively selected. The receptors originated from a man younger than 30 in good health. Some clones in this sample may be carry-over from other donors' samples.

The chain is built from TRBV5-1 and TRBJ2-7, with 8 bases that match TRBD1. The CDR3 covers 14 residues. Looked up from germline, CDR1 is SGHRS and CDR2 is YFSETQ. The V segment lost 5 bases and the J segment 0 bases; nucleotides outside the gene matches: 4. CDR3 DNA: TGCGCCAGCAGTACGACAGGGGTCTCCTACGAGCAGTACTTC. This sequence encodes CASSTTGVSYEQYF.

V is TRBV29-1 and J is TRBJ2-3; D is perhaps TRBD1 (6 bases). The CDR3 consists of 15 residues. Trimming cost V 1 base and J 0 bases, with 11 bases left between them. CDR1 and CDR2 from the germline V gene are SQVTM and ANQGSEA. The chain's CDR3 is CSVEVWDTSTDTQYF. The DNA of the CDR3 is TGCAGCGTTGAAGTTTGGGACACTAGCACAGATACGCAGTATTTT.